Described below is a single T cell receptor beta chain sequence and its context. No antigen is known for it. For every subset, genomic DNA was evenly distributed across several immunoSEQ plates. Clones were read by immunoSEQ multiplex PCR, and TCRdb kept only the in-frame ones, dropping some. This sample carries about 2.3 million clones, about nine tenths of them seen once, and the ten largest clones take 0.3% to 0.45%. The sample belongs to a study of shared clonotypes between healthy human individuals. Donors, without exception, were Caucasian adults residing in Nashville, Tennessee. Findings of the study overall: The four-donor shared clonotypes exceeded non-shared clonotypes in generation probability, with non-shared ones scoring lower. In the sorted subsets, rarefaction showed sequencing was incomplete despite large depth.

There are 15 residues in the CDR3. V was trimmed by 1 base and J by 4 bases, leaving 10 bases between them. Germline V gene sequence: CDR1 SGHTA, CDR2 FQGNSA. Sequencing was done on a sample of naive CD4+ T cells from PBMCs. As to subset: CD45RA+ positively selected. The sequence was obtained from a man aged 18 to 29 in good health. Some clones in this sample may be carry-over from other donors' samples. This chain joins TRBV7-2 and TRBJ2-2; D remains unclear. The CDR3 coding sequence is TGTGCCAGCAGCTTAGTACCTATACCCACCGGGGAGCTGTTTTTT. Protein sequence: CASSLVPIPTGELFF. The full variable domain, rest sourced from reference TRBV7-2 and TRBJ2-2, is GAGVSQSPSNKVTEKGKDVELRCDPISGHTALYWYRQSLGQGLEFLIYFQGNSAPDKSGLPSDRFSAERTGGSVSTLTIQRTQQEDSAVYLCASSLVPIPTGELFFGEGSRLTVL.